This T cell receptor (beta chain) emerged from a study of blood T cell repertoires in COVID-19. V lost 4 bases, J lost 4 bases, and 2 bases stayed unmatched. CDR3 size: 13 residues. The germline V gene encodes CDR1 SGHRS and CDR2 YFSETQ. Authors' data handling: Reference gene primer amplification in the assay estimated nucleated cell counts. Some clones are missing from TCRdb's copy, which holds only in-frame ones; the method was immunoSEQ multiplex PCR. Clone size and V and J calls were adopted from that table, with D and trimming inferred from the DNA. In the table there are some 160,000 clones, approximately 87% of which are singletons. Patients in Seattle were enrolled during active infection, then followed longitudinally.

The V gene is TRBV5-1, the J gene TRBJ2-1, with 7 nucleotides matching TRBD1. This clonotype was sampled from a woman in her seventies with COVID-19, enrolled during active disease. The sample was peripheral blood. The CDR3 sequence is CASSQDRYNEQFF. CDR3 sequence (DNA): TGCGCCAGCAGCCAGGACAGGTACAATGAGCAGTTCTTC.